These T cell receptor beta chains were read from a single sample in a study of blood T cells in healthy people across ages. TCRdb reanalysed the 5' RACE reads using MiXCR and keeps one entry per CDR3 protein. In the table there are approximately 1.5 million distinct CDR3 sequences, about 31% of which are singletons. The sequencing input was blood. These receptor sequences come from a woman aged 30 to 39 in good health. CDR3s include the opening cysteine and the closing phenylalanine or tryptophan. Each record gives: V gene, CDR3 length, CDR3 protein.

V gene: TRBV10-3; CDR3 length: 12; CDR3 protein: CAGRGRDGEQFF
V gene: TRBV5-6; CDR3 length: 16; CDR3 protein: CASSLGPGSNTDTQYF
V gene: TRBV5-1; CDR3 length: 15; CDR3 protein: CASSLGDVDPLGYTF
V gene: TRBV27; CDR3 length: 15; CDR3 protein: CASSLSILAYNEQFF
V gene: TRBV3-1; CDR3 length: 12; CDR3 protein: CASSRGGPEQFF
V gene: TRBV5-6; CDR3 length: 13; CDR3 protein: CASSLTRSYEQYF
V gene: TRBV3-1; CDR3 length: 16; CDR3 protein: CASSQWGLAGPYEQYF
V gene: TRBV12-3/TRBV12-4; CDR3 length: 16; CDR3 protein: CASSPLGTKNTGELFF
V gene: TRBV10-3; CDR3 length: 12; CDR3 protein: CAISEWGHEQYF
V gene: TRBV6-5; CDR3 length: 18; CDR3 protein: CASSYFPGYRESNEKLFF
V gene: TRBV5-1; CDR3 length: 14; CDR3 protein: CASSGGAGGNEQYF
V gene: TRBV4-2; CDR3 length: 17; CDR3 protein: CASSQASGQTFGYGYTF
V gene: TRBV2; CDR3 length: 13; CDR3 protein: CAGETGSSSEQFF
V gene: TRBV5-1; CDR3 length: 15; CDR3 protein: CASSLAGSENTEAFF
V gene: TRBV29-1; CDR3 length: 12; CDR3 protein: CSVSQGQETQYF
V gene: TRBV18; CDR3 length: 15; CDR3 protein: CASSPITSGGDTQYF